This T cell receptor (beta chain) derives from a study of OX40 agonist ivuxolimab in advanced cancers. Study in general: Prior checkpoint blockade (anti-PD-1, anti-PD-L1 or anti-CTLA-4) was permitted; over 30% had it. Study-level findings and limits: Clonal expansion by week 6 occurred in CD4+ and CD8+ blood T cells (at 0.1 to 3.0 mg/kg).

Method: immunoSEQ multiplex PCR; TCRdb's copy keeps in-frame clones and lacks some. Of around 50,000 clones listed, about 90% were seen once; the top ten hold 40% to 50%. To note about this clone: The antigen is not known.

Autoimmune disease history or systemic immunosuppression meant exclusion. This CDR3 is 13 amino acids long. In germline, CDR1 is LNHDA, CDR2 SQIVND (reference sequence). V lost 5 bases and J lost 1, with 9 bases in between. The chain employs TRBV19 and TRBJ2-7; D not resolved. The specimen comprised CD4+ or CD8+ T cells sorted from blood, sampled in a trial of the OX40 agonist ivuxolimab. The TCR sequence derives from an adult with an advanced solid tumor such as melanoma, head and neck, liver or kidney cancer. The CDR3 nucleotides read TGTGCCAGTAGTTCTGGCCCTTCCTACGAGCAGTACTTC. Translating it yields CASSSGPSYEQYF.